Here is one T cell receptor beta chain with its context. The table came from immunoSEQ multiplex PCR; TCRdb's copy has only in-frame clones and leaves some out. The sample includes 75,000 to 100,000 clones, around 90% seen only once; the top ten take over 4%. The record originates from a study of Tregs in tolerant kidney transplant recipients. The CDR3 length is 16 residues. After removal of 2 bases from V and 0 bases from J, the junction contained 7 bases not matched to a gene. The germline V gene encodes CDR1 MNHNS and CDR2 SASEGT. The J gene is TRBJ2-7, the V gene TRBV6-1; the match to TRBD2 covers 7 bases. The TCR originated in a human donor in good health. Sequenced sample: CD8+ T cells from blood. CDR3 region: CASSEWEGGPSYEQYF. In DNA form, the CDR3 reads TGTGCCAGCAGTGAATGGGAGGGAGGGCCCTCCTACGAGCAGTACTTC.